The entry below describes one T cell receptor (beta chain). What it binds is not known. This sample is part of a study of T cell responses to AZD1222 COVID-19 vaccine. Broader study findings: It should be noted that donors were predominantly white British and more often female, and clonal diversity was possibly underestimated. The study found vaccine-associated CD4 TCRs spanning spike, dominant at 160-218 and 743-854. Increases in Spike-specific TCR breadth and depth were seen after two AZD1222 doses.

Germline CDR1 SGHTA, CDR2 FQGTGA. The CDR3 spans 17 residues. V was cut by 2 bases and J by 2 bases, with 16 bases left in between. Assay: immunoSEQ multiplex PCR; the TCRdb copy retains only in-frame clones and omits some. The sample consists of 91,000 or so clones, about 94% of them appearing once. This TCR was sampled from an adult who received the AZD1222 COVID-19 vaccine. The V and J genes are TRBV7-3 and TRBJ2-1; D possibly uses TRBD1 or TRBD2 (6 bases each). Sequenced material: peripheral blood, taken 28 days after the second AZD1222 dose. The CDR3 bases are TGTGCCAGCAGCTTAGTCGGCGGGACACCTCCCTACAATGAGCAGTTCTTC. Encoded protein: CASSLVGGTPPYNEQFF.